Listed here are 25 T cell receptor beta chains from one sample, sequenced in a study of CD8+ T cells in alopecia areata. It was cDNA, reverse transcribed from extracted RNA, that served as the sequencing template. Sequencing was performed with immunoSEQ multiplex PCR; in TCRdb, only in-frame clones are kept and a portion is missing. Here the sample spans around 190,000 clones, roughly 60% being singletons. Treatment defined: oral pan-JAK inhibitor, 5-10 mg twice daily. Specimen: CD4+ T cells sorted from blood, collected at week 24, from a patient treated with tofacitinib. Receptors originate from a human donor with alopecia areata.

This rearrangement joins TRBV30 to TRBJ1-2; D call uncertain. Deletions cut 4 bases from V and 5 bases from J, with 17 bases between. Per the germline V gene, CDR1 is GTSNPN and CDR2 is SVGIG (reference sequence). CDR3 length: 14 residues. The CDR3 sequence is CAWKTPGLRYGYTF. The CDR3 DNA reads TGTGCCTGGAAAACACCGGGCCTAAGATATGGCTACACCTTC.

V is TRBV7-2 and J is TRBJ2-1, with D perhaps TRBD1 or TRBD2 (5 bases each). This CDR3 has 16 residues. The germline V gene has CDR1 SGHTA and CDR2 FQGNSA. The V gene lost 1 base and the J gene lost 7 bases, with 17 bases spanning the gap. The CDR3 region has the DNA TGTGCCAGCAGCTTAGATTCATCGGGGCCAAGGAATGAGCAGTTCTTC. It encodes CASSLDSSGPRNEQFF. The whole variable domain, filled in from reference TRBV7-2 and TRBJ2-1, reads GAGVSQSPSNKVTEKGKDVELRCDPISGHTALYWYRQSLGQGLEFLIYFQGNSAPDKSGLPSDRFSAERTGGSVSTLTIQRTQQEDSAVYLCASSLDSSGPRNEQFFGPGTRLTVL.

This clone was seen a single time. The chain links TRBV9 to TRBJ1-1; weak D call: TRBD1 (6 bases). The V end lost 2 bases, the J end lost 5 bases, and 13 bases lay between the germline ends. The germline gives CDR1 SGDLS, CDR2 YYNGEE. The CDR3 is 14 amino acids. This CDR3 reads CASSVTGKTTEAFF. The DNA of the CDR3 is TGTGCCAGCAGCGTTACAGGGAAAACTACTGAAGCTTTCTTT.

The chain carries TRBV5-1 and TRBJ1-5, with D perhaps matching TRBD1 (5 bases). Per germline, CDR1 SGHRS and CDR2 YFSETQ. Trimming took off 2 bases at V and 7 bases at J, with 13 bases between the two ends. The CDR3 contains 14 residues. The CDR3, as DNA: TGCGCCAGCAGCTTTGGAGGGGTAGGGCAGCCCCAGCATTTT. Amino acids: CASSFGGVGQPQHF. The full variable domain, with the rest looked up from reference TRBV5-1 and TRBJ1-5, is KAGVTQTPRYLIKTRGQQVTLSCSPISGHRSVSWYQQTPGQGLQFLFEYFSETQRNKGNFPGRFSGRQFSNSRSEMNVSTLELGDSALYLCASSFGGVGQPQHFGDGTRLSIL.

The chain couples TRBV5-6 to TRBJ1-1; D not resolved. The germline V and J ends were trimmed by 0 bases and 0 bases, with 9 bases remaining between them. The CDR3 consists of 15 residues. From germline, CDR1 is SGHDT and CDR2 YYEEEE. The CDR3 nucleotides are TGTGCCAGCAGCTTGGTCGTCAGAGTGAACACTGAAGCTTTCTTT. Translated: CASSLVVRVNTEAFF.

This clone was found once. CDR3 DNA: TGCGCCAGCAGCTTGGAAACCCCTATCACAGATACGCAGTATTTT. Translating it yields CASSLETPITDTQYF. V and J are TRBV5-1 and TRBJ2-3; unclear D gene. V lost 0 bases to trimming and J lost 2 bases, with 10 bases between them. This CDR3 has 15 amino acids. The V gene's germline CDR1 is SGHRS and CDR2 YFSETQ.

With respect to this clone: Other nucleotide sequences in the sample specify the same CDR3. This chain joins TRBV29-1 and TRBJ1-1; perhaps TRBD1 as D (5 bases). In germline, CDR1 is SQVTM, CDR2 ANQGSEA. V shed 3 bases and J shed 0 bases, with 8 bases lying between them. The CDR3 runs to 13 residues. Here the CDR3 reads CSVERQLNTEAFF. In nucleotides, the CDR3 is TGCAGCGTTGAGAGACAGCTGAACACTGAAGCTTTCTTT.

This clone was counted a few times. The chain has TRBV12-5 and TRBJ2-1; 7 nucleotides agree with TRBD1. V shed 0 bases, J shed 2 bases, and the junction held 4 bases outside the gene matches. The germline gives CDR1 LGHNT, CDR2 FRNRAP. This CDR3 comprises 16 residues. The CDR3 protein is CASGLVLDRTYNEQFF. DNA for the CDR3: TGTGCTAGTGGTTTGGTATTGGACAGGACCTACAATGAGCAGTTCTTC.

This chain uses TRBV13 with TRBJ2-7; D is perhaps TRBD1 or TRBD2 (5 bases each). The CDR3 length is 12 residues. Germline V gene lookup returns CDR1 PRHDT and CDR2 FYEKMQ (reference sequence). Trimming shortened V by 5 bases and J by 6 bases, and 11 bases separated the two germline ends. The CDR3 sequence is CASSHTGGEQYF. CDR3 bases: TGTGCCAGCAGCCACACAGGAGGCGAGCAGTACTTC.

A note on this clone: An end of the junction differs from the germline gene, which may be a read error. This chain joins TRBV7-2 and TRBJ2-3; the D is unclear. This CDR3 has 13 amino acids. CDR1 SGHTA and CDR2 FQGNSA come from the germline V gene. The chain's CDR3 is CASSQTVTDTQYF. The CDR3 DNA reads TGCGCCAGCAGCCAAACAGTCACAGATACGCAGTATTTT.

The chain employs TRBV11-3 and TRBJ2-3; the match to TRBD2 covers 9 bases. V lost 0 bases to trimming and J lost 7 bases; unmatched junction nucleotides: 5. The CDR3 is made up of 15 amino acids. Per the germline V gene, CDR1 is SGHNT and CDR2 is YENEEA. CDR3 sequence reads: CASSLDGGGAHTQYF. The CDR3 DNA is TGTGCCAGCAGCTTAGATGGCGGGGGGGCTCATACGCAGTATTTT.

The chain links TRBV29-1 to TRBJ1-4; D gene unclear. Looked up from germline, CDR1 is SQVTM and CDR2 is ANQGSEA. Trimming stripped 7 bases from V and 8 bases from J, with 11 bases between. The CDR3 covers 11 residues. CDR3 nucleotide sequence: TGCAGCGGTTCACTCGGAGAAAAACTGTTTTTT. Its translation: CSGSLGEKLFF.

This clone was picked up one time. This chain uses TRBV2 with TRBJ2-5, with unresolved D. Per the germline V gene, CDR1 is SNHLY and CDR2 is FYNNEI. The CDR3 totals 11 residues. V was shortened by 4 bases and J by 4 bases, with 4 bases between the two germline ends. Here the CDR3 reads CASSGSETQYF. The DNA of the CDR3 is TGTGCCAGCAGTGGCTCAGAGACCCAGTACTTC. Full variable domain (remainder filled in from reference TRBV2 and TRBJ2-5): EPEVTQTPSHQVTQMGQEVILRCVPISNHLYFYWYRQILGQKVEFLVSFYNNEISEKSEIFDDQFSVERPDGSNFTLKIRSTKLEDSAMYFCASSGSETQYFGPGTRLLVL.

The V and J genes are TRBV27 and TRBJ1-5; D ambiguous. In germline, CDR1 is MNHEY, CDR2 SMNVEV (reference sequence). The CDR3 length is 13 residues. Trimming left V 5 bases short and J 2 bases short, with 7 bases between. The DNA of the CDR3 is TGTGCCAGCAGTAATAGCGGCAATCAGCCCCAGCATTTT. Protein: CASSNSGNQPQHF.

The CDR3 DNA sequence: TGTGCCAGCAGCGTAGGAACCCTCCAAGAGACCCAGTACTTC. Its translation is CASSVGTLQETQYF. The V gene is TRBV9, the J gene TRBJ2-5; D uncertain. The germline V gene encodes CDR1 SGDLS and CDR2 YYNGEE. V lost 0 bases and J lost 1, with 7 bases in between. The length of the CDR3 is 14 residues. The complete variable domain, with remaining parts taken from reference TRBV9 and TRBJ2-5, reads DSGVTQTPKHLITATGQRVTLRCSPRSGDLSVYWYQQSLDQGLQFLIQYYNGEERAKGNILERFSAQQFPDLHSELNLSSLELGDSALYFCASSVGTLQETQYFGPGTRLLVL.

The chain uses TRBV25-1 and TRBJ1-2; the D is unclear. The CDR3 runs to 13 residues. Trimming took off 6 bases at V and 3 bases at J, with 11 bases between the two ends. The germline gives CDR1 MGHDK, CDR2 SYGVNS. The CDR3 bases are TGTGCCAGCAGGATGGACGGTTACTATGGCTACACCTTC. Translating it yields CASRMDGYYGYTF.

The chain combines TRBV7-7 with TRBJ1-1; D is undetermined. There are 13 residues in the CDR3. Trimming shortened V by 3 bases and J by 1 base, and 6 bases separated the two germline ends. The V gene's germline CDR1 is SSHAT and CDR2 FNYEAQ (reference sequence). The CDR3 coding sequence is TGTGCCAGCAGCTTGGGGTCGAACACTGAAGCTTTCTTT. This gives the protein CASSLGSNTEAFF.

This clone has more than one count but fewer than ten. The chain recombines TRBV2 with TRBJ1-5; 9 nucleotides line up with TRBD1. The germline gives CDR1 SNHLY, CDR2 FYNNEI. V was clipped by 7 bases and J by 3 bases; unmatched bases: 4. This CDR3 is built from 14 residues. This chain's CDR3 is CASTGTGPNQPQHF. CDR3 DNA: TGTGCCAGCACCGGGACAGGGCCCAATCAGCCCCAGCATTTT.

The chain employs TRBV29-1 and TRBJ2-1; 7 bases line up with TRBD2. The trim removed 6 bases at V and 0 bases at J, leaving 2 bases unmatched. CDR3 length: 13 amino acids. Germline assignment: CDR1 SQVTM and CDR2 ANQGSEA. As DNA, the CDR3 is TGCAGCGTGGGGGGGACCTCCTACAATGAGCAGTTCTTC. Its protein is CSVGGTSYNEQFF.

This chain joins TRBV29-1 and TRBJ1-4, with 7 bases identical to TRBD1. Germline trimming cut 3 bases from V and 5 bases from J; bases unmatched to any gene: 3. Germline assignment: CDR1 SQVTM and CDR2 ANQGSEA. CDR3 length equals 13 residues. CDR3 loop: CSVEDRLNEKLFF. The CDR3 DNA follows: TGCAGCGTTGAGGACAGGCTAAATGAAAAACTGTTTTTT.

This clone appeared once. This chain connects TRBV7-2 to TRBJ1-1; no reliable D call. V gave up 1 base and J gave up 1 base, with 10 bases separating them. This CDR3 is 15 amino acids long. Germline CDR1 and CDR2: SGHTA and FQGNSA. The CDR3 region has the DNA TGTGCCAGCAGCTTAGAGGTTAGGAGGAACACTGAAGCTTTCTTT. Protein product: CASSLEVRRNTEAFF.

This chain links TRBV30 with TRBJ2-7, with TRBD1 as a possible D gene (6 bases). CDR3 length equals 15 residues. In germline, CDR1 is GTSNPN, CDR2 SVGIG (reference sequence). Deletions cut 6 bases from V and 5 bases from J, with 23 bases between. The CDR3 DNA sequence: TGTGCCTGCCATAAACAGGGTATTACCGCGGACGAGCAGTACTTC. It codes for CACHKQGITADEQYF.

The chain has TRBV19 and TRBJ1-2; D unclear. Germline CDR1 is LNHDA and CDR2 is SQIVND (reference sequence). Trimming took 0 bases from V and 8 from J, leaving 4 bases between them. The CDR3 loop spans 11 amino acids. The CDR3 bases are TGTGCCAGTAGTATAGAAGGGGGCTACACCTTC. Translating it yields CASSIEGGYTF.

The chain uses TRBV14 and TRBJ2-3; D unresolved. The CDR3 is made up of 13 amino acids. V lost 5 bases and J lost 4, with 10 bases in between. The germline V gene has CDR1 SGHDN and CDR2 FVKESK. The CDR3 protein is CASSGRPADTQYF. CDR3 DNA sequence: TGTGCCAGCAGCGGTAGGCCCGCAGATACGCAGTATTTT.

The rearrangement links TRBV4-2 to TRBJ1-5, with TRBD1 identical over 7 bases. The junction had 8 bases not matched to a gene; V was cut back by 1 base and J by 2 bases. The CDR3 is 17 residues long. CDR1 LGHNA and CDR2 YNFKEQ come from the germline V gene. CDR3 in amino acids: CASSQVVGGNGNQPQHF. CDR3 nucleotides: TGTGCCAGCAGCCAAGTGGTAGGGGGCAATGGCAATCAGCCCCAGCATTTT.